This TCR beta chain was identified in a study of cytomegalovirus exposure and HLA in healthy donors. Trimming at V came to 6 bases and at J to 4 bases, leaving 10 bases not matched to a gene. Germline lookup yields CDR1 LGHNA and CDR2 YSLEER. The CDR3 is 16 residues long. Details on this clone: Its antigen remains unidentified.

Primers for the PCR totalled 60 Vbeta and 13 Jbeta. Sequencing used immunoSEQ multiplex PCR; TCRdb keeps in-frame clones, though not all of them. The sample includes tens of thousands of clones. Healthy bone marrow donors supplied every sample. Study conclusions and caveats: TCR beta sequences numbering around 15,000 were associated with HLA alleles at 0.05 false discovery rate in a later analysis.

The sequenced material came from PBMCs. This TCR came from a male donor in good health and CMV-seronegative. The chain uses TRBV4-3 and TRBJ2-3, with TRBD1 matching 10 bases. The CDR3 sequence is CASSFSGQGLADTQYF. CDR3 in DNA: TGCGCCAGCAGTTTTTCGGGACAGGGGCTCGCAGATACGCAGTATTTT.